The 23 T cell receptor beta chains below were found in one sample sequenced in a study of blood T cell repertoires in COVID-19. Here immunoSEQ multiplex PCR was the method, and the copy in TCRdb shows in-frame clones only, minus some. The data show some 210,000 clones, roughly 81% seen once. Sequenced sample: peripheral blood. Receptors originate from a woman aged 45-59 years with active or convalescent COVID-19.

The chain combines TRBV19 with TRBJ1-1; TRBD1 might be the D (6 bases). Trimming stripped 2 bases from V and 6 bases from J, with 16 bases between. The length of the CDR3 is 15 residues. Germline-derived CDR1 and CDR2 are LNHDA and SQIVND (reference sequence). The CDR3 DNA sequence: TGTGCCAGTAGTATACGGGGGGCGACGGGGTCTGAAGCTTTCTTT. Translation gives CASSIRGATGSEAFF. Combining the CDR3 with reference TRBV19 and TRBJ1-1 gives the whole variable domain DGGITQSPKYLFRKEGQNVTLSCEQNLNHDAMYWYRQDPGQGLRLIYYSQIVNDFQKGDIAEGYSVSREKKESFPLTVTSAQKNPTAFYLCASSIRGATGSEAFFGQGTRLTVV.

V usage is TRBV28 and J usage is TRBJ1-2, with 12 bases identical to TRBD1. Trimming cost V 6 bases and J 7 bases; bases outside gene matches: 9. Germline V gives CDR1 MDHEN, CDR2 SYDVKM. The CDR3 length is 15 residues. CDR3: CASSARDRGLSGYTF. CDR3 nucleotides: TGTGCCAGCAGCGCCCGGGACAGGGGGCTAAGTGGCTACACCTTC.

This clone was detected a few times. The V gene is TRBV11-3, the J gene TRBJ2-2, with TRBD1 matching over 9 bases. J gave up 7 bases and V 3 bases, and 6 bases lay outside the gene matches. The length of the CDR3 is 15 residues. The germline V gene encodes CDR1 SGHNT and CDR2 YENEEA. DNA of the CDR3: TGTGCCAGCAGCTTGGGGGACAGGGCCGTCGGGGAGCTGTTTTTT. Translation: CASSLGDRAVGELFF.

J is TRBJ2-1 and V is TRBV20-1; D gene ambiguous. Trimming stripped 5 bases from V and 6 bases from J, with 8 bases between. Germline CDR1 and CDR2: DFQATT and SNEGSKA (reference sequence). The CDR3 length is 11 residues. The CDR3 DNA sequence: TGCAGTGCTGCCACCGGCAATGAGCAGTTCTTC. Translation gives CSAATGNEQFF.

The genes are TRBV4-2 and TRBJ1-2; possibly TRBD1 for D (5 bases). Germline CDR1 LGHNA, CDR2 YNFKEQ. CDR3 size: 13 residues. The V end lost 4 bases, the J end lost 3 bases, and 9 bases lay between the germline ends. This chain's CDR3 is CASSRGGDYGYTF. Here the CDR3 DNA reads TGTGCCAGCAGCCGAGGAGGGGACTATGGCTACACCTTC.

The rearrangement links TRBV2 to TRBJ1-4; 7 bases agree with TRBD1. V lost 0 bases and J lost 5; bases outside the gene matches: 9. Per germline, CDR1 SNHLY and CDR2 FYNNEI. The CDR3 has 17 amino acids. CDR3 sequence: CASSEALRVDRNEKLFF. The CDR3 DNA reads TGTGCCAGCAGTGAAGCGCTTCGGGTGGACAGGAATGAAAAACTGTTTTTT.

The rearrangement uses TRBV6-1 and TRBJ1-4; D is unclear. Per the germline V gene, CDR1 is MNHNS and CDR2 is SASEGT. The CDR3 has 18 residues. The V gene lost 2 bases and the J gene lost 1 base, with 17 bases spanning the gap. The CDR3 is CASSEKLGSALTNEKLFF. DNA of the CDR3: TGTGCCAGCAGTGAAAAGTTGGGTAGCGCGCTAACTAATGAAAAACTGTTTTTT.

The chain uses TRBV6-5 and TRBJ1-2; the D is unclear. The ends were cut back, 5 bases at V and 3 bases at J, with 16 bases in the middle. The CDR3 runs to 15 residues. Germline V gene sequence: CDR1 MNHEY, CDR2 SVGAGI. Here the CDR3 reads CASSPRLRVDYGYTF. CDR3 coding DNA: TGTGCCAGCAGTCCCCGACTACGAGTCGACTATGGCTACACCTTC.

The rearrangement uses TRBV20-1 and TRBJ2-5; tentatively, D is TRBD2 (7 bases). Trimming left V 6 bases short and J 4 bases short, with 9 bases between. Germline CDR1 is DFQATT and CDR2 is SNEGSKA (reference sequence). This CDR3 spans 11 amino acids. Here the CDR3 reads CSAGGRETQYF. The CDR3 DNA reads TGCAGTGCGGGGGGGCGAGAGACCCAGTACTTC.

This clone is a singleton in its sample. The V gene is TRBV4-1, the J gene TRBJ1-6; 7 positions match TRBD1. The CDR3 is 15 amino acids. The V gene's germline CDR1 is MGHRA and CDR2 YSYEKL. V lost 0 bases, J lost 8 bases, and 4 bases stayed unmatched. The CDR3 DNA follows: TGCGCCAGCAGCCAAGATGGGGGGACAGATTCACCCCTCCACTTT. It codes for CASSQDGGTDSPLHF.

This clone showed up just a few times. The CDR3 here is CASSWYRSATNEKLFF. DNA for the CDR3: TGTGCCAGCAGTTGGTACAGAAGTGCAACTAATGAAAAACTGTTTTTT. The V gene is TRBV28, the J gene TRBJ1-4; D gene uncertain. V was pared by 4 bases and J by 0 bases, with 12 bases between. The CDR3 is 16 residues long. Germline V gene sequence: CDR1 MDHEN, CDR2 SYDVKM.

This chain links TRBV27 with TRBJ2-3; D possibly corresponds to TRBD2 (5 bases). Germline assignment: CDR1 MNHEY and CDR2 SMNVEV (reference sequence). V lost 8 bases to trimming and J lost 4 bases, with 13 bases between them. The CDR3 spans 13 residues. The CDR3 here is CASRRTVADTQYF. CDR3 nucleotide sequence: TGTGCCAGCCGGAGGACTGTCGCAGATACGCAGTATTTT.

The chain couples TRBV29-1 to TRBJ1-1; tentatively, D is TRBD1 (5 bases). From germline, CDR1 is SQVTM and CDR2 ANQGSEA. The V gene lost 0 bases and the J gene lost 4 bases, with 9 bases spanning the gap. This CDR3 is 13 amino acids long. The CDR3 here is CSVEDQGRTEAFF. In DNA, the CDR3 is TGCAGCGTTGAAGATCAGGGTCGCACTGAAGCTTTCTTT. Together with reference TRBV29-1 and TRBJ1-1, the CDR3 gives the full variable domain: SAVISQKPSRDICQRGTSLTIQCQVDSQVTMMFWYRQQPGQSLTLIATANQGSEATYESGFVIDKFPISRPNLTFSTLTVSNMSPEDSSIYLCSVEDQGRTEAFFGQGTRLTVV.

The J gene is TRBJ1-2, the V gene TRBV6-5; D may be TRBD1 (5 bases). The CDR3 is 14 amino acids. Germline CDR1 MNHEY, CDR2 SVGAGI. V was shortened by 6 bases and J by 1 base, with 12 bases between the two germline ends. The CDR3 coding sequence is TGTGCCAGCAGGCGGGGGGACCTTAACTATGGCTACACCTTC. It is translated as CASRRGDLNYGYTF.

This rearrangement joins TRBV28 to TRBJ1-4; 9 nucleotides match TRBD1. With 5 bases clipped from V and 8 bases from J, the junction kept 6 bases outside the gene matches. Germline V gene sequence: CDR1 MDHEN, CDR2 SYDVKM. This CDR3 has 14 amino acids. The CDR3 protein is CASSGQGIGEKLFF. The CDR3 DNA reads TGTGCCAGCAGTGGACAGGGGATAGGCGAAAAACTGTTTTTT.

The chain is built from TRBV2 and TRBJ2-7; 9 nucleotides agree with TRBD1. V gave up 9 bases and J gave up 3 bases; unmatched junction bases: 3. CDR1 is SNHLY, CDR2 FYNNEI, per germline. This CDR3 comprises 12 residues. The CDR3 spells CARGTGFYEQYF. The CDR3 bases are TGTGCCAGGGGGACAGGGTTCTACGAGCAGTACTTC.

This clone has only one observation. The V and J genes are TRBV25-1 and TRBJ1-3; tentative D call: TRBD1 (5 bases). CDR1 is MGHDK, CDR2 SYGVNS, per germline. The V and J ends lost 4 bases and 4 bases respectively, with 11 bases between them. The CDR3 consists of 14 residues. Here the CDR3 reads CASSAAGQGNTIYF. The DNA for the CDR3 is TGTGCCAGCAGTGCGGCAGGGCAAGGAAACACCATATATTTT.

This chain links TRBV7-9 with TRBJ2-7; no definite D call. The germline V gene encodes CDR1 SEHNR and CDR2 FQNEAQ (reference sequence). The V end was cut by 3 bases, the J end by 4 bases, with 10 bases between. The CDR3 runs to 13 residues. CDR3 nucleotides: TGTGCCAGCAGCTTTGGGTCCGGGTACGAGCAGTACTTC. Its translation: CASSFGSGYEQYF.

The V and J genes are TRBV2 and TRBJ1-2; 9 bases agree with TRBD1. The ends lost 6 bases at V and 1 base at J; junction bases unmatched: 6. The CDR3 totals 15 residues. Germline V lookup: CDR1 SNHLY, CDR2 FYNNEI. DNA of the CDR3: TGTGCCAGCAGAGCCGGACAGGGGCATAACTATGGCTACACCTTC. Its protein product is CASRAGQGHNYGYTF.

This chain uses TRBV30 with TRBJ2-1; 8 nucleotides line up with TRBD2. CDR1 and CDR2 (germline): GTSNPN, SVGIG (reference sequence). The CDR3 length is 14 residues. V was pared by 2 bases and J by 6 bases, with 6 bases of the junction left unmatched. As DNA, the CDR3 is TGTGCCTGGAGTCCAGGACTAGCATCCAATGAGCAGTTCTTC. The encoded protein is CAWSPGLASNEQFF.

The chain combines TRBV19 with TRBJ2-7; 7 nucleotides agree with TRBD1. The CDR3 consists of 12 residues. Germline values: CDR1 LNHDA, CDR2 SQIVND (reference sequence). V shed 11 bases, J shed 3 bases, and the junction held 7 bases outside the gene matches. The CDR3 bases are TGTGCCGACGTAGACAGGGACTACGAGCAGTACTTC. Its translation is CADVDRDYEQYF. The full variable domain, completed using reference TRBV19 and TRBJ2-7, is DGGITQSPKYLFRKEGQNVTLSCEQNLNHDAMYWYRQDPGQGLRLIYYSQIVNDFQKGDIAEGYSVSREKKESFPLTVTSAQKNPTAFYLCADVDRDYEQYFGPGTRLTVT.

This chain uses TRBV30 with TRBJ1-4; D remains ambiguous. This CDR3 comprises 13 residues. Germline V CDR1 and CDR2: GTSNPN, SVGIG (reference sequence). Trimming shortened V by 4 bases and J by 5 bases, and 11 bases separated the two germline ends. The CDR3 is CAWTVGGNEKLFF. The CDR3, as DNA: TGTGCCTGGACCGTCGGCGGGAATGAAAAACTGTTTTTT.

The chain recombines TRBV6-5 with TRBJ2-3; D uncertain. The CDR3 length is 14 residues. Per germline, CDR1 MNHEY and CDR2 SVGAGI. Trimming pared 6 bases from V and 1 base from J, leaving 11 bases between. The CDR3 DNA reads as TGTGCCAGCAGCCGCCCAGATCGCACAGATACGCAGTATTTT. Protein product: CASSRPDRTDTQYF.